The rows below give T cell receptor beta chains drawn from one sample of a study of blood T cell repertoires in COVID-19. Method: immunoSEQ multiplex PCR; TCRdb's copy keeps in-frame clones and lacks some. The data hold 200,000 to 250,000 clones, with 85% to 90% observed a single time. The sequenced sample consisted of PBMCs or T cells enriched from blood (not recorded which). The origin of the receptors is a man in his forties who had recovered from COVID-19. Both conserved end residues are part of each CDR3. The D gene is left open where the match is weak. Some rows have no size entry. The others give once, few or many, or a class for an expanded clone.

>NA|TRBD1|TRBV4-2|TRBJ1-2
CASSQEWTGGNYGYTF
TGTGCCAGCAGCCAAGAATGGACAGGGGGGAACTATGGCTACACCTTC
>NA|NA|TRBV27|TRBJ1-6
CASRVSGENSPLHF
TGTGCCAGCAGGGTTAGCGGCGAAAATTCACCCCTCCACTTT
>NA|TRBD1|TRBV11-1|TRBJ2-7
CASSTYRGQGEQYF
TGTGCCAGCAGCACCTACAGGGGGCAGGGCGAGCAGTACTTC
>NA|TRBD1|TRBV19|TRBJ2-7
CASSRSGQMNYEQYF
TGTGCCAGTAGTCGTTCGGGACAGATGAATTACGAGCAGTACTTC
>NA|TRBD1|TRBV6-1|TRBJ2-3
CASSEGMTGGIDTQYF
TGTGCCAGCAGTGAAGGCATGACAGGGGGTATAGATACGCAGTATTTT
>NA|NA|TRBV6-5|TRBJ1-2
CASSYSMGGRGYTF
TGTGCCAGCAGTTACTCGATGGGGGGACGTGGCTACACCTTC
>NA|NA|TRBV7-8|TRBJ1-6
CASSFGTTIQSPLHF
TGTGCCAGCAGCTTTGGGACAACCATCCAATCACCCCTCCACTTT
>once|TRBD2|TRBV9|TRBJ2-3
CASSAGTGGLAGETDTQYF
TGTGCCAGCAGCGCCGGGACAGGGGGACTAGCGGGAGAAACAGATACGCAGTATTTT
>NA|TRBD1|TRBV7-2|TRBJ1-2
CASSLRTGGVFGYTF
TGTGCCAGCAGCTTGCGGACAGGGGGCGTTTTCGGCTACACCTTC
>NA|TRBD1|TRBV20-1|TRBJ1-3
CSARDSHTIYF
TGCAGTGCCAGGGACAGTCACACCATATATTTT
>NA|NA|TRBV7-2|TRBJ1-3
CASSLARRGSGNTIYF
TGTGCCAGCAGCTTAGCGCGTCGGGGCTCTGGAAACACCATATATTTT
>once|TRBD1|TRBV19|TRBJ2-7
CASSSGTGVHEQYF
TGTGCCAGTAGTTCCGGGACAGGGGTACACGAGCAGTACTTC
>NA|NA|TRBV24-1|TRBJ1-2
CATSEGHSYGYTF
TGTGCCACCAGTGAAGGACACAGCTATGGCTACACCTTC
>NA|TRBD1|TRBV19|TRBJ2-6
CASAEQGIANVLTF
TGTGCCAGTGCTGAACAGGGGATAGCCAACGTCCTGACTTTC
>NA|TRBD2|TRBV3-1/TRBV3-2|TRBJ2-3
CASSQFNLGAGGDTQYF
TGTGCCAGCAGCCAATTTAATCTTGGGGCGGGAGGAGATACGCAGTATTTT
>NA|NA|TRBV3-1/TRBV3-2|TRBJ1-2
CAIGQAGLNYGYTF
TGTGCCATTGGGCAAGCAGGGCTTAACTATGGCTACACCTTC
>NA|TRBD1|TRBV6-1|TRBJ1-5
CASRETTGTRDQPQHF
TGTGCCAGCAGAGAAACGACAGGGACAAGAGATCAGCCCCAGCATTTT
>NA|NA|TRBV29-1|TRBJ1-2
CSVDTGRANYGYTF
TGCAGCGTTGATACGGGTCGAGCTAACTATGGCTACACCTTC
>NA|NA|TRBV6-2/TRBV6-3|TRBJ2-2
CASSYGATDTGELFF
TGTGCCAGCAGTTACGGGGCGACAGACACCGGGGAGCTGTTTTTT
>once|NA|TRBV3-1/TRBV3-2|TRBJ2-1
CASSQDKISDEQFF
TGTGCCAGCAGCCAAGATAAAATCTCGGATGAGCAGTTCTTC
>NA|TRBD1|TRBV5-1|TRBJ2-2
CASSKTGENTGELFF
TGCGCCAGCAGCAAGACAGGGGAAAACACCGGGGAGCTGTTTTTT
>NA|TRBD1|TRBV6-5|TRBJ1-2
CASRTTGGPFGYTF
TGTGCCAGCAGAACAACAGGGGGCCCGTTTGGCTACACCTTC
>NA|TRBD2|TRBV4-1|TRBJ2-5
CASSQAVTSGETQYF
TGCGCCAGCAGCCAGGCCGTTACTAGCGGTGAGACCCAGTACTTC
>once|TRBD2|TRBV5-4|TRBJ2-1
CAVLDTSGMYRRINEQFF
TGTGCCGTATTGGACACTAGCGGGATGTACCGACGAATTAATGAGCAGTTCTTC
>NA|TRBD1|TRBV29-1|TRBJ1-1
CSVVRQGASEAFF
TGCAGCGTTGTTCGGCAGGGGGCCAGTGAAGCTTTCTTT
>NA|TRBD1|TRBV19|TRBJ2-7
CASSFGTGGFEQYF
TGTGCCAGTAGTTTTGGGACAGGGGGCTTCGAGCAGTACTTC
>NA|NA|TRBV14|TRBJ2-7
CASSQVALRVPYF
TGTGCCAGCAGCCAAGTCGCCCTGCGGGTCCCGTACTTC
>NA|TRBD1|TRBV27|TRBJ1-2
CASSLALGTGGNGYTF
TGTGCCAGCAGTCTAGCGTTGGGGACAGGGGGCAATGGCTACACCTTC
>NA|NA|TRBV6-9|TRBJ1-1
CASIKGQPNTEAFF
TGTGCCAGCATTAAAGGACAGCCGAACACTGAAGCTTTCTTT
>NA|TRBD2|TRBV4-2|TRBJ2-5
CASSQDGGEGHETQYF
TGTGCCAGCAGCCAAGATGGGGGGGAGGGCCATGAGACCCAGTACTTC
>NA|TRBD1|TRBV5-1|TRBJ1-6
CASSLADRGDSPLHF
TGCGCCAGCAGCTTGGCCGACAGGGGGGATTCACCCCTCCACTTT
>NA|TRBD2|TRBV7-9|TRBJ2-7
CASTLGLAMQYF
TGTGCCAGCACACTGGGACTAGCGATGCAGTACTTC
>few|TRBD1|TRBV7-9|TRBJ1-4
CASGATTGAPAEKLFF
TGTGCCAGCGGTGCAACTACAGGGGCGCCGGCTGAAAAACTGTTTTTT
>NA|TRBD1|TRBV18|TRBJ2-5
CASTDRVAETQYF
TGTGCCAGCACGGACAGGGTGGCAGAGACCCAGTACTTC
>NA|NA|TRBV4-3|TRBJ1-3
CASSQEGSGVDTIYF
TGCGCCAGCAGCCAAGAGGGCTCAGGGGTGGACACCATATATTTT
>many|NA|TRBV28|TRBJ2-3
CASSPLGSLRDTQYF
TGTGCCAGCAGCCCCCTCGGGTCCTTAAGGGATACGCAGTATTTT
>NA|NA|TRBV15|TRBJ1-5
CATSSFRGYNQPQHF
TGTGCCACCAGCAGTTTCAGGGGTTACAATCAGCCCCAGCATTTT
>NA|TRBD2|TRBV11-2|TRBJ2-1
CASSLLRGLGYNEQFF
TGTGCCAGCAGCTTACTCCGGGGACTAGGCTACAATGAGCAGTTCTTC
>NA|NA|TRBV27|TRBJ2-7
CASSFVTGHYEQYF
TGTGCCAGCAGTTTTGTAACAGGGCATTACGAGCAGTACTTC
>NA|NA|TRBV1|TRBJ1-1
CTSSPGGVGTEAFF
TGCACCAGCAGCCCCGGGGGGGTGGGCACTGAAGCTTTCTTT
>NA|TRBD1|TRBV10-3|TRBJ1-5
CAITNRDRVVQPQHF
TGTGCCATCACCAACCGGGACAGGGTAGTCCAGCCCCAGCATTTT
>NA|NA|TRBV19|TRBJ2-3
CAPNGGTDTQYF
TGTGCCCCCAACGGGGGAACAGATACGCAGTATTTT
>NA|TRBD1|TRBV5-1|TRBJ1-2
CASSLEAQGYGYTF
TGCGCCAGCAGCTTGGAAGCACAGGGGTATGGCTACACCTTC